The 7 T cell receptor beta chains below come from one sample, sequenced in a study of blood T cell repertoires in COVID-19 (dated by TCRdb to about 2020). Library generation was performed with the immunoSEQ multiplex PCR assay. TCRdb carries this immuneACCESS record with in-frame sequences only. Its versions omit some clonotypes, under half of them owing to an unresolved V gene in the studies checked, with the rest unexplained. The sample includes around 62,000 clones, with approximately 87% observed a single time. The top ten clones comprise around 1.2% of the sample. The specimen sequenced was peripheral blood. These receptors originate from a woman in her sixties with acute or convalescent COVID-19.

This sequence joins TRBV6-2 or TRBV6-3 and TRBJ2-7; 7 nucleotides align to TRBD1. V lost 5 bases, J lost 2 bases, and 6 bases stayed unmatched. CDR3 length: 14 residues. Germline loops: CDR1 MNHEY, CDR2 SVGEGT. The chain's CDR3 is CASSGQEPTYEQYV. CDR3 bases: TGTGCCAGCAGTGGACAGGAGCCCACCTACGAGCAGTACGTC.

The V gene is TRBV6-1, the J gene TRBJ1-4, with D unresolved. Germline V CDR1 and CDR2: MNHNS, SASEGT. The CDR3 spans 15 residues. Trimming removed 0 bases from V and 8 bases from J, with 13 bases in between. The CDR3 DNA follows: TGTGCCAGCAGTGAAGCAAGGCCAGGCCGCGAAAAACTGTTTTTT. It encodes CASSEARPGREKLFF.

V is TRBV6-5 and J is TRBJ1-2, with D unresolved. CDR1 is MNHEY, CDR2 SVGAGI, per germline. Trimming shortened V by 7 bases and J by 8 bases, and 14 bases separated the two germline ends. This CDR3 is built from 12 residues. The CDR3 nucleotides are TGTGCCAGCACCGTACTAAACGACGGCTACACCTTC. It specifies CASTVLNDGYTF.

In this sample, this clone turned up a few times. The chain carries TRBV27 and TRBJ1-1; the D gene is possibly TRBD1 (5 bases). Germline V CDR1 and CDR2: MNHEY, SMNVEV (reference sequence). V was clipped by 0 bases and J by 8 bases, with 13 bases between them. The CDR3 spans 14 residues. CDR3 protein: CASSLSGASPEAFF. The CDR3 nucleotides are TGTGCCAGCAGTTTATCAGGGGCCAGCCCCGAAGCTTTCTTT.

The gene calls are TRBV25-1 and TRBJ2-5; unclear D gene. V was pared by 1 base and J by 2 bases, with 14 bases between. The CDR3 is made up of 16 amino acids. Germline V CDR1 and CDR2: MGHDK, SYGVNS. The CDR3 is CASSESQQSFQETQYF. The CDR3 DNA follows: TGTGCCAGCAGTGAATCGCAACAGTCTTTTCAAGAGACCCAGTACTTC.

The chain employs TRBV4-3 and TRBJ1-1; TRBD1 matches 9 bases. The CDR3 consists of 13 residues. V lost 0 bases and J lost 10; bases outside the gene matches: 3. Germline CDR1 LGHNA, CDR2 YSLEER. The CDR3 loop reads CASSQETDRGAFF. The CDR3 DNA reads TGCGCCAGCAGCCAAGAGACGGACAGGGGAGCTTTCTTT.

The CDR3 region is CASSLLGLEYF. As DNA, the CDR3 is TGTGCCAGCAGTCTTCTAGGTCTGGAGTATTTT. This chain links TRBV6-2 or TRBV6-3 with TRBJ2-3; D is uncertain. Trimming pared 5 bases from V and 13 bases from J, leaving 13 bases between. Germline CDR1 is MNHEY and CDR2 is SVGEGT. The CDR3 has 11 residues.